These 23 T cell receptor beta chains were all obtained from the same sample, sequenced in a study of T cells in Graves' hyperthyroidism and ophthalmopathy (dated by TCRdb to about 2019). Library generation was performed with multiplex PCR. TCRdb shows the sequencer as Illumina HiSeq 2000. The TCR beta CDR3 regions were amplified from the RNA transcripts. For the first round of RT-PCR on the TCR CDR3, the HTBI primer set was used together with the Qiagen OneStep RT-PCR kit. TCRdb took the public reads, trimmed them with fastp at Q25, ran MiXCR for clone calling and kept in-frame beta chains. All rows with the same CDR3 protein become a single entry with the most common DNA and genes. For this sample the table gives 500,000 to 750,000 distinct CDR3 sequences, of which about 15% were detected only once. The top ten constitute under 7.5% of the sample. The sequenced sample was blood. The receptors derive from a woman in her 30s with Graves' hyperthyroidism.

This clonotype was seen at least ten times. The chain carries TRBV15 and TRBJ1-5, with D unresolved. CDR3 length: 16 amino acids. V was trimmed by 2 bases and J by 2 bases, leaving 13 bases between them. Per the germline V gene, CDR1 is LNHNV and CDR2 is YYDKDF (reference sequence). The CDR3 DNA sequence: TGTGCCACCAGCAGATATTCGGGATCGGGCAATCAGCCCCAGCATTTT. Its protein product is CATSRYSGSGNQPQHF.

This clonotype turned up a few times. The DNA for the CDR3 is TGTGCCAGCAGTCCCGGGGCCTCCTCTAGCACAGATACGCAGTATTTT. This sequence encodes CASSPGASSSTDTQYF. The rearrangement links TRBV12-3 or TRBV12-4 to TRBJ2-3; D possibly uses TRBD1 or TRBD2 (5 bases each). The CDR3 has 16 residues. Trimming removed 5 bases at V and 0 bases at J, with 15 bases between.

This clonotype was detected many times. Here the CDR3 DNA reads TGTGCCAGCAGCTTAGCGCTAGCGGGAGGATTATACGAGCAGTACTTC. Translating gives CASSLALAGGLYEQYF. V is TRBV7-2 and J is TRBJ2-7; 11 bases fit TRBD2. CDR1 is SGHTA, CDR2 FQGNSA, per germline. With V trimmed by 0 bases and J by 4 bases, 5 bases remained unmatched. The CDR3 sequence is 16 residues long.

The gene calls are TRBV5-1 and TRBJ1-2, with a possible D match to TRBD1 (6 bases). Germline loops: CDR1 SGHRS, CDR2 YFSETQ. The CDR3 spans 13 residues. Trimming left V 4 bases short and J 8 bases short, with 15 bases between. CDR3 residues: CASSLDRSMGYTF. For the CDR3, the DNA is TGCGCCAGCAGCCTCGACAGGTCTATGGGCTACACCTTC.

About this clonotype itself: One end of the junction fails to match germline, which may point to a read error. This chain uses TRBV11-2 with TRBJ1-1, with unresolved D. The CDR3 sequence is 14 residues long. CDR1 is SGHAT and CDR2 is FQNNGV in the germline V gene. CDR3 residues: CASSLAYPNAEAFF. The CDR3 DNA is TGTGCCAGCAGCTTAGCGTACCCGAACGCTGAAGCTTTCTTT.

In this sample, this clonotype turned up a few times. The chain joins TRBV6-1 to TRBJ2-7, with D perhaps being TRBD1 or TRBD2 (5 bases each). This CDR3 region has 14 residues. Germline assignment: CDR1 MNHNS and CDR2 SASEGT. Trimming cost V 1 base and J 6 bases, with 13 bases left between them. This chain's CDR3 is CASSEVWSGTEQYF. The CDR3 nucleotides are TGTGCCAGCAGTGAAGTGTGGTCAGGGACCGAGCAGTACTTC.

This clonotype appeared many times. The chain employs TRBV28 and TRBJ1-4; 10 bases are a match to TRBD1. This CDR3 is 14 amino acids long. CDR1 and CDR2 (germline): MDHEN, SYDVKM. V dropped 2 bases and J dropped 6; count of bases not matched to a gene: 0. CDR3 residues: CASSLGTGDEKLFF. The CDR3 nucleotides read TGTGCCAGCAGTTTAGGGACAGGGGATGAAAAACTGTTTTTT.

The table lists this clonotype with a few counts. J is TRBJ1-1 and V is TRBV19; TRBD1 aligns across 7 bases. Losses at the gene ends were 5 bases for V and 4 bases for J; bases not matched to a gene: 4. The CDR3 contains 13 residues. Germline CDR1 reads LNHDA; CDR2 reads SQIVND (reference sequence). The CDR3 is CASSQTGITEAFF. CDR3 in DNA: TGTGCCAGTAGTCAGACAGGGATCACTGAAGCTTTCTTT.

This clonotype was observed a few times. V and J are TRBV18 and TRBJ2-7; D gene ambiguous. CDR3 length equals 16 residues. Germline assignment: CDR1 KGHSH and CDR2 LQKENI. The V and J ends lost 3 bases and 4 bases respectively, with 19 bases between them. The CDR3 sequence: CASSPMEPDEAYEQYF. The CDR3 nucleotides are TGTGCCAGCTCACCGATGGAGCCGGACGAAGCATACGAGCAGTACTTC.

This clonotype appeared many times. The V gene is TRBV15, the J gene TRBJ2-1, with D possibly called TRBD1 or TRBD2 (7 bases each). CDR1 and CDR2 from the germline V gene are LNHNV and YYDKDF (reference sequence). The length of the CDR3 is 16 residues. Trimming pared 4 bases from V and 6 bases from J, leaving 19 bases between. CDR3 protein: CATSTEGAGRANEQFF. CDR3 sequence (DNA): TGTGCCACCAGCACCGAGGGGGCAGGGAGGGCCAATGAGCAGTTCTTC.

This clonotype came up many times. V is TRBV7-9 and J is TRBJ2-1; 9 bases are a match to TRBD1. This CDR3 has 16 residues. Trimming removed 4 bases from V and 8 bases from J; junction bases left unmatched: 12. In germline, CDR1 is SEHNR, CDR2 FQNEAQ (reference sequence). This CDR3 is CASSSGGTGLLDEQFF. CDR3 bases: TGTGCCAGCAGCTCCGGGGGGACAGGGTTGTTAGATGAGCAGTTCTTC.

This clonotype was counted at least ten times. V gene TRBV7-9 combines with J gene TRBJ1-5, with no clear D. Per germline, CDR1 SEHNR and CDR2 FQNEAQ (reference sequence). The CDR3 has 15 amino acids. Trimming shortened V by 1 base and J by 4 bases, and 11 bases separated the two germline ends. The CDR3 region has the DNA TGTGCCAGCAGCTTAGTAGTGCTAATAAATCAGCCCCAGCATTTT. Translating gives CASSLVVLINQPQHF. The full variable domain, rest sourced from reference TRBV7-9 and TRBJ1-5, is DTGVSQNPRHKITKRGQNVTFRCDPISEHNRLYWYRQTLGQGPEFLTYFQNEAQLEKSRLLSDRFSAERPKGSFSTLEIQRTEQGDSAMYLCASSLVVLINQPQHFGDGTRLSIL.

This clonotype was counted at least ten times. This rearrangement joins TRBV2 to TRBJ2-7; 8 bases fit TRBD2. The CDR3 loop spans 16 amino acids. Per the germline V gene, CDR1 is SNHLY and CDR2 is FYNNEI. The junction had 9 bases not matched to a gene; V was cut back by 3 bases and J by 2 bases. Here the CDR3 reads CASSEVGIAGTYEQYF. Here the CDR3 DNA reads TGTGCCAGCAGTGAGGTCGGAATAGCGGGAACCTACGAGCAGTACTTC.

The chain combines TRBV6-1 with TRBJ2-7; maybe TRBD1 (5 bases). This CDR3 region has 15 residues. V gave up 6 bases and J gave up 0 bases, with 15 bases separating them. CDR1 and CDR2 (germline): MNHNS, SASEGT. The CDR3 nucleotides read TGTGCCAGCAGCCGAGGACATCATAGCTCCTACGAGCAGTACTTC. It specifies CASSRGHHSSYEQYF.

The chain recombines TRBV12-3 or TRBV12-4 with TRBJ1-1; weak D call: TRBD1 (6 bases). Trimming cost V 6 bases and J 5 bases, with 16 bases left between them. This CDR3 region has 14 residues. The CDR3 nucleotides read TGTGCCAGCAGCCCGACAGGTTCCGGGACTGAAGCTTTCTTT. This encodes CASSPTGSGTEAFF.

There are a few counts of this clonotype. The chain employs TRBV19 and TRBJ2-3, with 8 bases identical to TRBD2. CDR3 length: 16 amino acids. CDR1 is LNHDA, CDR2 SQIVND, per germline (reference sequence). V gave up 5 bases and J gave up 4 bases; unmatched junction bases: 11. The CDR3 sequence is CASSPSGTRVSDTQYF. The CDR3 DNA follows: TGTGCCAGTAGTCCGTCCGGGACTAGGGTTTCAGATACGCAGTATTTT.

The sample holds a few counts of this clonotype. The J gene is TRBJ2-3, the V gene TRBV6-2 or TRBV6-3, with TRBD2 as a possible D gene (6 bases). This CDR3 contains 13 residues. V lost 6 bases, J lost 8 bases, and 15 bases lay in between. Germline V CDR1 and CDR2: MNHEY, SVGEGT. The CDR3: CASSERDSGTQYF. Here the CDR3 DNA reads TGTGCCAGCAGCGAACGGGACTCTGGTACGCAGTATTTT.

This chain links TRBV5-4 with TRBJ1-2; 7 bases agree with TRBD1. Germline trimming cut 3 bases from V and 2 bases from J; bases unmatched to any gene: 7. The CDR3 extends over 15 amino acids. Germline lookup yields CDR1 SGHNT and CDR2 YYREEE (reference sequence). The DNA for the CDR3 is TGTGCCAGCAGCTGGAAGGACAGGCCGAACTATGGCTACACCTTC. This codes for CASSWKDRPNYGYTF.

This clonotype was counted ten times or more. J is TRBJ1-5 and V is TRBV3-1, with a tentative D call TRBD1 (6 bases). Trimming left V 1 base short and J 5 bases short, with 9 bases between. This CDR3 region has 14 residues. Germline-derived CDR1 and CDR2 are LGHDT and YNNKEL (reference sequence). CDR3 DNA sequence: TGTGCCAGCAGCCAAGGGGGGGCAGATCAGCCCCAGCATTTT. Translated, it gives CASSQGGADQPQHF.

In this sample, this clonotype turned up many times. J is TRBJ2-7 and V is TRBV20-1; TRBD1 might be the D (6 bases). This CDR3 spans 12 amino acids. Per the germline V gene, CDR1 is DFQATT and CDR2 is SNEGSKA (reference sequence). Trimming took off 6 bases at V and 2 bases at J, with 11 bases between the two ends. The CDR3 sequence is CSAKDRTYEQYF. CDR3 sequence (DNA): TGCAGTGCCAAGGACAGAACCTACGAGCAGTACTTC.

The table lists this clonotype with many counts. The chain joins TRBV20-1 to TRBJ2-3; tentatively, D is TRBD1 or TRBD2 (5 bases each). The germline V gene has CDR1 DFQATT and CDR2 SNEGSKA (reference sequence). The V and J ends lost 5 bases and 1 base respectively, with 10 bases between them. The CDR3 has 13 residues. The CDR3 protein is CSAFRGGTDTQYF. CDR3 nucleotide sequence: TGCAGTGCTTTTCGGGGCGGCACAGATACGCAGTATTTT.

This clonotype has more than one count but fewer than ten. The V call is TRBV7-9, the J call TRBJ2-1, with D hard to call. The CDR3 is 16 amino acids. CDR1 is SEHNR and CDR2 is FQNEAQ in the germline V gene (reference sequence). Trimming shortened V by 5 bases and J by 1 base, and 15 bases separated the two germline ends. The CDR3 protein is CASSPPHTGSYNEQFF. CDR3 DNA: TGTGCCAGCAGCCCTCCCCACACCGGGTCCTACAATGAGCAGTTCTTC.

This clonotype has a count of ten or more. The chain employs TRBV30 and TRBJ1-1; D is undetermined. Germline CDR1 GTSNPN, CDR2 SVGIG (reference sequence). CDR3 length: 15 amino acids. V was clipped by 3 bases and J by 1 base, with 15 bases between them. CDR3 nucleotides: TGTGCCTGGAGCGCCGAGGCGAGGGCGAACACTGAAGCTTTCTTT. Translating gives CAWSAEARANTEAFF.